The 32 T cell receptor beta chains presented below share a single source sample, sequenced in a study of CD8 T cells in ankylosing spondylitis. In TCRdb, the 5' RACE reads were re-called with MiXCR into one record per CDR3 protein. Of 200,000 to 250,000 distinct CDR3 sequences in the sample, about 10% were seen once. Material for sequencing was blood, either unsorted or a sorted T cell fraction (not recorded which). The receptors derive from a male donor with ankylosing spondylitis or in good health (not recorded which).

This clonotype has at least ten counts. The J gene is TRBJ2-5, the V gene TRBV5-1, with D unresolved. This CDR3 spans 13 amino acids. The ends were cut back, 0 bases at V and 0 bases at J, with 3 bases in the middle. Germline V CDR1 and CDR2: SGHRS, YFSETQ. The CDR3 loop is CASSLDNQETQYF. CDR3 nucleotides: TGCGCCAGCAGCTTGGATAACCAAGAGACCCAGTACTTC.

The V gene is TRBV11-2, the J gene TRBJ2-7; no definite D call. This CDR3 is built from 14 residues. Trimming left V 0 bases short and J 1 base short, with 7 bases between. From germline, CDR1 is SGHAT and CDR2 FQNNGV. CDR3 sequence: CASSLDHGSYEQYF. The CDR3 nucleotides read TGTGCCAGCAGCTTAGATCACGGATCCTACGAGCAGTACTTC. Full variable domain (rest looked up from reference TRBV11-2 and TRBJ2-7): EAGVAQSPRYKIIEKRQSVAFWCNPISGHATLYWYQQILGQGPKLLIQFQNNGVVDDSQLPKDRFSAERLKGVDSTLKIQPAKLEDSAVYLCASSLDHGSYEQYFGPGTRLTVT.

In its sample, this clonotype was seen many times. J is TRBJ2-7 and V is TRBV12-3 or TRBV12-4; 8 nucleotides align to TRBD2. V dropped 6 bases and J dropped 3; count of bases not matched to a gene: 7. The CDR3 totals 14 residues. The CDR3 is CASRPGGALYEQYF. CDR3 coding DNA: TGTGCCAGCAGACCCGGGGGGGCCCTCTACGAGCAGTACTTC.

There are many counts of this clonotype. This chain links TRBV3-1 with TRBJ2-2; D gene ambiguous. CDR1 and CDR2 (germline): LGHDT, YNNKEL (reference sequence). Deletions cut 10 bases from V and 4 bases from J, with 7 bases between. The CDR3 loop spans 11 amino acids. The CDR3 protein is CATFSTGELFF. The CDR3 bases are TGTGCCACTTTCAGCACCGGGGAGCTGTTTTTT.

This clonotype occurred many times. CDR3 protein: CASSPGADTQYF. For the CDR3, the DNA is TGTGCCAGCAGCCCAGGCGCAGATACGCAGTATTTT. V gene TRBV11-2 combines with J gene TRBJ2-3; the D is unclear. V lost 5 bases and J 4 bases, leaving 7 bases between the germline ends. Germline CDR1 reads SGHAT; CDR2 reads FQNNGV. This CDR3 region has 12 residues.

This clonotype was observed at least ten times. V usage is TRBV29-1 and J usage is TRBJ1-1; possible D gene TRBD1, 6 bases. There are 13 residues in the CDR3. The ends were cut back, 5 bases at V and 4 bases at J, with 14 bases in the middle. CDR1 is SQVTM, CDR2 ANQGSEA, per germline. The CDR3 DNA reads TGCAGCGTTTACCATCAGGGGCGCACTGAAGCTTTCTTT. Its protein product is CSVYHQGRTEAFF. The full variable domain, in which reference TRBV29-1 and TRBJ1-1 provide the parts outside the CDR3, is SAVISQKPSRDICQRGTSLTIQCQVDSQVTMMFWYRQQPGQSLTLIATANQGSEATYESGFVIDKFPISRPNLTFSTLTVSNMSPEDSSIYLCSVYHQGRTEAFFGQGTRLTVV.

This clonotype was counted at least ten times. The chain uses TRBV20-1 and TRBJ2-1; TRBD2 aligns across 9 bases. V shed 5 bases and J 5 bases; nucleotides not matched to a gene: 7. This CDR3 has 14 amino acids. Germline V gives CDR1 DFQATT, CDR2 SNEGSKA (reference sequence). The DNA of the CDR3 is TGCAGTGCTTGGGCGGCTAGCGGGAACAATGAGCAGTTCTTC. Translating it yields CSAWAASGNNEQFF.

The chain recombines TRBV20-1 with TRBJ2-1; the D gene is possibly TRBD1 (6 bases). CDR1 is DFQATT, CDR2 SNEGSKA, per germline (reference sequence). Trimming removed 6 bases from V and 1 base from J, with 13 bases in between. CDR3 length: 14 residues. The CDR3 is CSANEGVSYNEQFF. In DNA form, the CDR3 reads TGCAGTGCCAATGAGGGGGTTTCCTACAATGAGCAGTTCTTC.

This clonotype was found many times. This rearrangement joins TRBV30 to TRBJ1-2; no definite D call. Trimming stripped 2 bases from V and 5 bases from J, with 12 bases between. The CDR3 runs to 13 residues. The V gene's germline CDR1 is GTSNPN and CDR2 SVGIG (reference sequence). CDR3: CAWSNTRGYGYTF. Written as DNA, the CDR3 is TGTGCCTGGAGTAACACGCGAGGATATGGCTACACCTTC.

This clonotype has a count of ten or more. The V call is TRBV20-1, the J call TRBJ2-1, with TRBD2 matching 12 bases. CDR1 DFQATT and CDR2 SNEGSKA come from the germline V gene (reference sequence). The V segment lost 4 bases and the J segment 4 bases; nucleotides outside the gene matches: 5. The CDR3 totals 15 residues. The CDR3 nucleotides are TGCAGTGCTAAACCTAGCGGGGGGGGATACAATGAGCAGTTCTTC. Its protein is CSAKPSGGGYNEQFF.

This chain links TRBV12-3 or TRBV12-4 with TRBJ2-2, with 8 bases that match TRBD1. J gave up 4 bases and V 10 bases, and 5 bases lay outside the gene matches. The length of the CDR3 is 13 residues. CDR3 in amino acids: CATRGPATGELFF. CDR3 sequence (DNA): TGTGCCACCAGGGGGCCAGCCACCGGGGAGCTGTTTTTT.

The CDR3 sequence: CASSVAPSGRETQYF. The CDR3, as DNA: TGTGCCAGCAGCGTAGCGCCTAGCGGAAGGGAGACCCAGTACTTC. V gene TRBV9 combines with J gene TRBJ2-5; 7 bases are a match to TRBD2. The CDR3 runs 15 residues. V trimming: 0 bases; J trimming: 5 bases; junction bases outside the gene matches: 7. Germline CDR1 and CDR2: SGDLS and YYNGEE.

This clonotype has at least ten counts. The V gene is TRBV7-9, the J gene TRBJ2-3; TRBD2 matches 11 bases. V shed 4 bases, J shed 4 bases, and the junction held 7 bases outside the gene matches. The CDR3 has 16 residues. Per germline, CDR1 SEHNR and CDR2 FQNEAQ (reference sequence). CDR3 in amino acids: CASSSPLAGGPDTQYF. CDR3 sequence (DNA): TGTGCCAGCAGCTCCCCCTTAGCGGGGGGGCCAGATACGCAGTATTTT.

Ten or more counts support this clonotype. The gene calls are TRBV5-1 and TRBJ2-1; 9 bases agree with TRBD2. The V and J ends lost 0 bases and 5 bases, in that order; junction bases with no gene match: 6. The germline V gene encodes CDR1 SGHRS and CDR2 YFSETQ. The CDR3 length is 16 residues. In DNA form, the CDR3 reads TGCGCCAGCAGCTTGGATGGGACTAGCCCCAACAATGAGCAGTTCTTC. Protein: CASSLDGTSPNNEQFF.

This clonotype was detected ten times or more. V is TRBV4-2 and J is TRBJ1-2; D remains ambiguous. Germline CDR1 reads LGHNA; CDR2 reads YNFKEQ. Trimming removed 0 bases from V and 8 bases from J, with 4 bases in between. CDR3 length: 11 residues. The CDR3 region is CASSQDWGYTF. The CDR3 DNA is TGTGCCAGCAGCCAAGATTGGGGCTACACCTTC.

This clonotype occurred many times. The chain recombines TRBV20-1 with TRBJ2-1; TRBD2 agrees at 8 bases. CDR1 and CDR2 from the germline V gene are DFQATT and SNEGSKA (reference sequence). Unmatched junction bases numbered 9, after V lost 6 bases and J lost 5 bases. The CDR3 has 14 residues. The CDR3 DNA sequence: TGCAGTGCCCCGGGACTAGTCCTTGACAATGAGCAGTTCTTC. As protein: CSAPGLVLDNEQFF.

This clonotype was counted many times. V is TRBV5-1 and J is TRBJ2-7, with 7 nucleotides matching TRBD1. Germline trimming cut 0 bases from V and 0 bases from J; bases unmatched to any gene: 9. CDR1 is SGHRS and CDR2 is YFSETQ in the germline V gene. The CDR3 has 17 amino acids. CDR3 region: CASSLGTGGSSSYEQYF. For the CDR3, the DNA is TGCGCCAGCAGCTTGGGGACAGGCGGTTCGAGCTCCTACGAGCAGTACTTC.

This clonotype was observed a handful of times. The genes are TRBV20-1 and TRBJ2-7, with 9 nucleotides matching TRBD2. CDR3 length equals 14 residues. V dropped 3 bases and J dropped 6; count of bases not matched to a gene: 9. CDR1 and CDR2 (germline): DFQATT, SNEGSKA (reference sequence). The CDR3 DNA follows: TGCAGTGCTAGGAGGGCGGGAGGGCAGGTCGAGCAGTACTTC. Its protein product is CSARRAGGQVEQYF.

This clonotype was detected ten times or more. J is TRBJ2-1 and V is TRBV20-1; 12 bases map to TRBD2. Germline-derived CDR1 and CDR2 are DFQATT and SNEGSKA (reference sequence). V gave up 5 bases and J gave up 2 bases; unmatched junction bases: 4. CDR3 length: 15 residues. The CDR3 DNA is TGCAGTGCTCAGACTAGCGGGAGTACCTACAATGAGCAGTTCTTC. Translated: CSAQTSGSTYNEQFF.

The V call is TRBV18, the J call TRBJ2-3, with 14 bases identical to TRBD2. This CDR3 spans 16 amino acids. Germline V gene lookup returns CDR1 KGHSH and CDR2 LQKENI. Unmatched junction bases numbered 4, after V lost 3 bases and J lost 5 bases. CDR3 residues: CASSPGLAGGRDTQYF. The CDR3 DNA sequence: TGTGCCAGCTCACCCGGACTAGCGGGGGGTAGAGATACGCAGTATTTT.

This clonotype was found many times. The V and J genes are TRBV6-1 and TRBJ1-5; maybe TRBD1 (6 bases). Germline V lookup: CDR1 MNHNS, CDR2 SASEGT. The CDR3 spans 17 residues. V dropped 2 bases and J dropped 0 bases, with 14 bases sitting between them. The CDR3 region has the DNA TGTGCCAGCAGTGAAAGTAGGGGGGACTTTAGCAATCAGCCCCAGCATTTT. Its translation is CASSESRGDFSNQPQHF.

This clonotype appeared many times. This sequence joins TRBV10-3 and TRBJ1-5; D is ambiguous. Trimming pared 2 bases from V and 7 bases from J, leaving 6 bases between. CDR1 ENHRY and CDR2 SYGVKD come from the germline V gene. This CDR3 region has 12 residues. CDR3 nucleotide sequence: TGTGCCATCAGTGAGCCCCCCCAGCCCCAGCATTTT. Its translation: CAISEPPQPQHF.

This clonotype was counted ten times or more. The V gene is TRBV19, the J gene TRBJ2-3; no reliable D call. Trimming cost V 5 bases and J 5 bases, with 17 bases left between them. The CDR3 spans 15 residues. Germline V gene lookup returns CDR1 LNHDA and CDR2 SQIVND (reference sequence). DNA of the CDR3: TGTGCCAGTAGTCACCCTCCCACTACAAGAGATACGCAGTATTTT. Translating gives CASSHPPTTRDTQYF.

This clonotype came up a few times. The chain employs TRBV6-5 and TRBJ2-3, with 7 nucleotides matching TRBD2. The CDR3 has 15 amino acids. The V segment lost 1 base and the J segment 5 bases; nucleotides outside the gene matches: 6. Per the germline V gene, CDR1 is MNHEY and CDR2 is SVGAGI. The CDR3 bases are TGTGCCAGCAGTTACTGGGAGGGAGGGAGAGATACGCAGTATTTT. It translates to CASSYWEGGRDTQYF.

This clonotype has a count of ten or more. The rearrangement joins TRBV5-1 to TRBJ1-2; D unresolved. The CDR3 covers 16 residues. V was cut by 0 bases and J by 1 base, with 13 bases left in between. Germline-derived CDR1 and CDR2 are SGHRS and YFSETQ. The CDR3 DNA follows: TGCGCCAGCAGCTTGGCGGCAACGCCCGTTAACTATGGCTACACCTTC. It encodes CASSLAATPVNYGYTF.

This clonotype was counted ten times or more. The chain is built from TRBV15 and TRBJ2-2; D is unresolved. This CDR3 is 16 amino acids long. CDR1 and CDR2 (germline): LNHNV, YYDKDF (reference sequence). The V and J ends lost 1 base and 1 base respectively, with 10 bases between them. The CDR3 DNA is TGTGCCACCAGCAGAGTTGGGCGTCAGAACACCGGGGAGCTGTTTTTT. Its translation is CATSRVGRQNTGELFF.

The chain joins TRBV12-3 or TRBV12-4 to TRBJ2-4; 9 bases map to TRBD1. CDR3 length: 20 amino acids. Germline trimming cut 7 bases from V and 2 bases from J; bases unmatched to any gene: 21. CDR3 region: CASTKGAETGGNVTKNIQYF. CDR3 DNA: TGTGCCAGCACCAAGGGCGCGGAGACAGGGGGAAACGTAACCAAAAACATTCAGTACTTC.

This clonotype appeared many times. The chain employs TRBV5-1 and TRBJ2-7; 10 bases are a match to TRBD1. Germline lookup yields CDR1 SGHRS and CDR2 YFSETQ. V lost 5 bases, J lost 4 bases, and 6 bases stayed unmatched. CDR3 length equals 14 residues. The CDR3 loop is CASRTGTGEYEQYF. The CDR3 DNA reads TGCGCCAGCAGGACCGGGACAGGGGAATACGAGCAGTACTTC.

There are many counts of this clonotype. The V gene is TRBV5-1, the J gene TRBJ2-1, with D uncertain. The CDR3 totals 11 residues. V was pared by 4 bases and J by 7 bases, with 6 bases between. Germline V gene sequence: CDR1 SGHRS, CDR2 YFSETQ. The CDR3 protein is CASSPENEQFF. The CDR3 coding sequence is TGCGCCAGCAGCCCGGAGAATGAGCAGTTCTTC.

This clonotype was seen many times. The V and J genes are TRBV7-9 and TRBJ1-4; 8 bases are shared with TRBD1. Germline-derived CDR1 and CDR2 are SEHNR and FQNEAQ (reference sequence). The CDR3 runs to 17 residues. With 5 bases clipped from V and 2 bases from J, the junction kept 10 bases outside the gene matches. The chain's CDR3 is CASSTTQGARTNEKLFF. CDR3 DNA: TGTGCCAGCAGCACCACCCAGGGGGCACGGACTAATGAAAAACTGTTTTTT.

This clonotype has a count of ten or more. The gene calls are TRBV5-1 and TRBJ2-1; TRBD2 is a possible D gene (6 bases). Germline V gene lookup returns CDR1 SGHRS and CDR2 YFSETQ. This CDR3 is 14 amino acids long. The germline V and J ends were trimmed by 1 base and 7 bases, with 12 bases remaining between them. CDR3 in DNA: TGCGCCAGCAGCTTGCCAGGGAGCGGGAATGAGCAGTTCTTC. Translation gives CASSLPGSGNEQFF.

This clonotype occurred many times. V usage is TRBV4-2 and J usage is TRBJ2-1; weak D call: TRBD2 (6 bases). CDR3 length equals 15 residues. Trimming left V 0 bases short and J 4 bases short, with 10 bases between. Germline CDR1 is LGHNA and CDR2 is YNFKEQ. CDR3 DNA sequence: TGTGCCAGCAGCCAAGATCCGCGGGGTTACAATGAGCAGTTCTTC. Amino acids: CASSQDPRGYNEQFF.